The clone carrying this T cell receptor (beta chain) was detected only once. The sample comes from a study of blood T cell repertoires in COVID-19. As for the study in general: Italy, Spain and the United States were the sources of the convalescent and acute COVID-19 samples. T cells, B-cell-depleted T cells, or PBMCs supplied cDNA or gDNA.

Original methodology: Reference gene primer amplification gave estimated nucleated cell counts. TCRdb's copy holds only in-frame clones and misses some; the assay was immunoSEQ multiplex PCR. V and J calls and clone size follow that table, whereas D and trimming were derived from the DNA. The sample includes around 120,000 clones, 65% to 85% of them seen just once. Material for sequencing was peripheral blood. The sequence came from a man in his 70s with acute or convalescent COVID-19.

CDR3 sequence: CASSPTSGEKLFF. CDR3 nucleotides: TGTGCCAGCTCACCTACGTCGGGGGAAAAACTGTTTTTT. The V gene is TRBV18, the J gene TRBJ1-4; D uncertain. CDR3 length: 13 residues. V lost 3 bases and J lost 8, with 10 bases in between. Germline values: CDR1 KGHSH, CDR2 LQKENI. The complete variable domain, with remaining parts taken from reference TRBV18 and TRBJ1-4, reads NAGVMQNPRHLVRRRGQEARLRCSPMKGHSHVYWYRQLPEEGLKFMVYLQKENIIDESGMPKERFSAEFPKEGPSILRIQQVVRGDSAAYFCASSPTSGEKLFFGSGTQLSVL.